The present T cell receptor (beta chain) was sequenced within a study of blood T cell repertoires in COVID-19. Trimming left V 4 bases short and J 2 bases short, with 6 bases between. CDR1 KGHDR and CDR2 SFDVKD come from the germline V gene. The CDR3 is made up of 13 amino acids. TCRdb's copy holds only in-frame clones and misses some; the assay was immunoSEQ multiplex PCR. This repertoire shows just over 25,000 clones, 88% found once; its top ten account for under 20%. The source material was peripheral blood. This receptor was identified in a man in his 70s with acute or convalescent COVID-19. The chain recombines TRBV24-1 with TRBJ2-3; D is unresolved. DNA for the CDR3: TGTGCCACCAGTGAGCGGAACACAGATACGCAGTATTTT. It codes for CATSERNTDTQYF.